This T cell receptor beta chain was recovered during a study of T cell responses to AZD1222 COVID-19 vaccine. Across the whole study: Pooled together were second doses at about 4 or about 12 weeks. General study results and limits: After the peak T cell response, and only then, were repertoires sampled. Receipt of two AZD1222 doses was followed by a rise in Spike-specific TCR breadth and depth. Clonal diversity may have been underestimated, and the donors were mostly white British, with more females than males.

CDR1 MDHEN and CDR2 SYDVKM come from the germline V gene. The CDR3 contains 11 residues. Trimming took 4 bases from V and 2 from J, leaving 2 bases between them. This clone was counted once. Antigen unknown. Profiled with immunoSEQ multiplex PCR; TCRdb holds only in-frame clones, not every one. The sample includes 100,000 to 150,000 clones, 86% of them seen just once. The chain carries TRBV28 and TRBJ2-5; D gene unclear. This clonotype originated in an adult in good health. The material was peripheral blood, obtained on day 0 of AZD1222 vaccination. CDR3 in DNA: TGTGCCAGCAGTTCACAAGAGACCCAGTACTTC. Protein product: CASSSQETQYF.